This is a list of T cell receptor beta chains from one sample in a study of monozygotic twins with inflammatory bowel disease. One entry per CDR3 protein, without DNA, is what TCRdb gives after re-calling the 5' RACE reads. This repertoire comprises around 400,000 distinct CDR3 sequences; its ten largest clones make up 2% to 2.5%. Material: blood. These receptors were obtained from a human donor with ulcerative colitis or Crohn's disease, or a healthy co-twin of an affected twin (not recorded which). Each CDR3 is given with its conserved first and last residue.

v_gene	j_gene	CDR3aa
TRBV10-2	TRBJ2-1	CASSPVTGAGEQFF
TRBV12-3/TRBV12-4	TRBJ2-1	CASSLLLYNEQFF
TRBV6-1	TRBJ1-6	CASRPQGDRANSPLHF
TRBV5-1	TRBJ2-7	CASSPDRTSGISYEQYF
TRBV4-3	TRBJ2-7	CASSQDRSGEQYF
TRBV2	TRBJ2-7	CASKVDTNSYEQYF
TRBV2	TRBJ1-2	CASSPGGGYFGYTF
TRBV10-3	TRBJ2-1	CAISERGQFNEQFF
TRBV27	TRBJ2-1	CASGNFNEQFF
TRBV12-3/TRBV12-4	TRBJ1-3	CASRIPGQGNTIYF
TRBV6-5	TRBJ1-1	CASSYRVLPIPRDTEAFF
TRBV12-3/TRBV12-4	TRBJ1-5	CASQGAGDQPQHF
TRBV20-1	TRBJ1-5	CSARTQGDSQPQHF
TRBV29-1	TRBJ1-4	CSAETSGQGAEKLFF
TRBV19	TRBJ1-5	CASALTGSNQPQHF
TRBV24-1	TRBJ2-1	CATSDGPSGGNEQFF
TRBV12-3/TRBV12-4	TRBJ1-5	CASSGGVGFGNQPQHF
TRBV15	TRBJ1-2	CATSSGGGYGYTF
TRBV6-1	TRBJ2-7	CASSELAYEQYF
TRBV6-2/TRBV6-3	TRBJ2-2	CASSWRGTGELFF
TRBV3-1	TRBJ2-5	CASSQDIGGGRMTQYF
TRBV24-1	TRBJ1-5	CATSDLTGVGNQPQHF
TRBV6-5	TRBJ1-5	CASSRGEHSNQPQHF
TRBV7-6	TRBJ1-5	CASSLAVGSDQPQHF
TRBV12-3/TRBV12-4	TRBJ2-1	CASSFPEGRGGRGRYNEQFF
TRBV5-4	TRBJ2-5	CASSLEVSAEETQYF
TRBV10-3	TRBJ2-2	CASVGANTGELFF
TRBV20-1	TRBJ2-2	CSAEGGVPGELFF
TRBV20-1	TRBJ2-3	CSARGVARGPDTQYF
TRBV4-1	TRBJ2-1	CASSQDAASWGNEQFF
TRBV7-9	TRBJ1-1	CASSSKYRAEAFF
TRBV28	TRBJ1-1	CASGSPLNTEAFF
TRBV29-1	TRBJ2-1	CSVETRDRERDEQFF
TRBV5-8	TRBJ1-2	CASSTRTGPYGYTF
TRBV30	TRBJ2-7	CAWSVLGGRGEQYF
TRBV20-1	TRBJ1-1	CSAPGVGTEAFF
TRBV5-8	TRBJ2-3	CASSLGLAGVTDTQYF
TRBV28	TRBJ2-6	CAAFSGANVLTF
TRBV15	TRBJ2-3	CATSVSGRTDTQHF
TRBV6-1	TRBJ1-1	CASTSRTTAFTEAFF
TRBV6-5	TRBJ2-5	CASSYSGLVQETQYF
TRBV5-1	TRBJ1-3	CASSAEGRTGNTIYF
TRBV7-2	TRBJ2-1	CASSFLAGGNNEQFF
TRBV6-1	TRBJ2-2	CASRISGGDVPGELFF
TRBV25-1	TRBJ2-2	CASSERGRGTGELFF
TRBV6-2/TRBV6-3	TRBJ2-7	CASSYPVSLASYEQYF
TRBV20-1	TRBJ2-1	CSASPLSGRNNEQFF
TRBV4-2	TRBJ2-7	CASSQENRDPYEQYF
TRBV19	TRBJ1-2	CASSSTPNYGYTF